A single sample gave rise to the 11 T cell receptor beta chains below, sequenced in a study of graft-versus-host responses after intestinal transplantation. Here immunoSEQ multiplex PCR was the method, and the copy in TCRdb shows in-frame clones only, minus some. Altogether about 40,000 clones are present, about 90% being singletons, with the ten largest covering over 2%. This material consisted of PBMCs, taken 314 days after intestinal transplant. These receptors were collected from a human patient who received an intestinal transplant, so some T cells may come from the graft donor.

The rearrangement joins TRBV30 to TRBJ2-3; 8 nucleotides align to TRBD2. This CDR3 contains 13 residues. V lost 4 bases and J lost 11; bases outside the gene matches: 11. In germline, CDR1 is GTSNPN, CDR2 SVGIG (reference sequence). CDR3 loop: CAWTARVAGGQYF. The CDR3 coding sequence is TGTGCCTGGACCGCTAGGGTGGCGGGAGGGCAGTATTTT.

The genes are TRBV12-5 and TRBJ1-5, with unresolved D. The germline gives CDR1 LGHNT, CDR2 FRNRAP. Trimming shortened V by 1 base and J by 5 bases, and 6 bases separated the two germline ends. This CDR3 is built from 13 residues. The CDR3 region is CASGLGGHQPQHF. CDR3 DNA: TGTGCTAGTGGTTTGGGGGGTCATCAGCCCCAGCATTTT. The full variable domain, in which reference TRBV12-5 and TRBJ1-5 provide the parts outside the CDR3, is DARVTQTPRHKVTEMGQEVTMRCQPILGHNTVFWYRQTMMQGLELLAYFRNRAPLDDSGMPKDRFSAEMPDATLATLKIQPSEPRDSAVYFCASGLGGHQPQHFGDGTRLSIL.

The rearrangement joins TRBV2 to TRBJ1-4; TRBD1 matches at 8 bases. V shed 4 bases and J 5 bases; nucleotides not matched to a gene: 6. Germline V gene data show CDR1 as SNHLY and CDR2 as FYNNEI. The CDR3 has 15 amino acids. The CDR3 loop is CASSGQGRVNEKLFF. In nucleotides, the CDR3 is TGTGCCAGCAGTGGACAGGGGAGGGTCAATGAAAAACTGTTTTTT.

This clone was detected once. The CDR3 sequence: CASSRDRANYGYTF. In nucleotides, the CDR3 is TGTGCCAGCAGCCGGGACAGGGCTAACTATGGCTACACCTTC. The genes are TRBV5-6 and TRBJ1-2; 9 nucleotides agree with TRBD1. The CDR3 runs 14 residues. Germline CDR1 reads SGHDT; CDR2 reads YYEEEE. Trimming at V came to 4 bases and at J to 0 bases, leaving 1 base not matched to a gene.

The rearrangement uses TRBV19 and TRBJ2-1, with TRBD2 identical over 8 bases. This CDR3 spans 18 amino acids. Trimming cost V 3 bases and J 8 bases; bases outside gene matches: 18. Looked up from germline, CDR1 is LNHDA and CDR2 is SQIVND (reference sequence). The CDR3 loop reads CASSILFSGTVLVYEQFF. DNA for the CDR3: TGTGCCAGTAGTATCCTCTTTAGCGGGACCGTTCTGGTCTATGAGCAGTTCTTC. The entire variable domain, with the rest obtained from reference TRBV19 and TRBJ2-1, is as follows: DGGITQSPKYLFRKEGQNVTLSCEQNLNHDAMYWYRQDPGQGLRLIYYSQIVNDFQKGDIAEGYSVSREKKESFPLTVTSAQKNPTAFYLCASSILFSGTVLVYEQFFGPGTRLTVL.

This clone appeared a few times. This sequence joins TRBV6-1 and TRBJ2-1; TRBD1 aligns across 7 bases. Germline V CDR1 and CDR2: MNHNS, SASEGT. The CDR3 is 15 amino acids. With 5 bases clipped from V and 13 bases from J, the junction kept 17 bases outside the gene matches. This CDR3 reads CASSRDSAPRLGQFF. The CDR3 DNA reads TGTGCCAGCAGTCGGGACAGTGCCCCCCGTTTGGGACAGTTCTTC.

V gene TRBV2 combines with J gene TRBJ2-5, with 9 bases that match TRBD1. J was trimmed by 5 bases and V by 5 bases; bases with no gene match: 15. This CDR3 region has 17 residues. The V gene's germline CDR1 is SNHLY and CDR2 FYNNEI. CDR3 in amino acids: CASSPLKQGAGVETQYF. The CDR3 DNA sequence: TGTGCCAGCAGTCCCCTAAAACAGGGGGCCGGGGTCGAGACCCAGTACTTC.

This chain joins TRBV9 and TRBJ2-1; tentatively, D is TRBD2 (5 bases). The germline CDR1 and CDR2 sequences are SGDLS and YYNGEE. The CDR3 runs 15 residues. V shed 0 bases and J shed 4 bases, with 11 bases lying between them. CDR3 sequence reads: CASSVEGGRYNEQFF. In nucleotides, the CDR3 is TGTGCCAGCAGCGTAGAAGGAGGAAGGTACAATGAGCAGTTCTTC.

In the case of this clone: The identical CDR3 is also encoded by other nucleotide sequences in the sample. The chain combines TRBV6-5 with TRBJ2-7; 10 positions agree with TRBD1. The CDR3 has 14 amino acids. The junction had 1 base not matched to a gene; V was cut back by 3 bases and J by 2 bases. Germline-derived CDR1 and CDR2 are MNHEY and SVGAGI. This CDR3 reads CASSYGQGAYEQYF. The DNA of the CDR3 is TGTGCCAGCAGTTATGGACAGGGGGCCTACGAGCAGTACTTC.

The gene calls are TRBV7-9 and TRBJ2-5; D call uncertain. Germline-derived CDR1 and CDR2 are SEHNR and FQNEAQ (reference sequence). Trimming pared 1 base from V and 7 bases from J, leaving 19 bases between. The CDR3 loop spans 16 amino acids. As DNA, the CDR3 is TGTGCCAGCAGCTTAGGGAGTCAGCCTTACTTCGGGACCCAGTACTTC. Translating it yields CASSLGSQPYFGTQYF.

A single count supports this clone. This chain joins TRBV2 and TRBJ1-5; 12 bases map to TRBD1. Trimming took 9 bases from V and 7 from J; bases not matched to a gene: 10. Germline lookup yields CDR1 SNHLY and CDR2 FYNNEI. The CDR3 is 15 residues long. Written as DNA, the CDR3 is TGTGCCAGTCATGGAGGGGACAGGGGGCAACAGCCCCAGCATTTT. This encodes CASHGGDRGQQPQHF.